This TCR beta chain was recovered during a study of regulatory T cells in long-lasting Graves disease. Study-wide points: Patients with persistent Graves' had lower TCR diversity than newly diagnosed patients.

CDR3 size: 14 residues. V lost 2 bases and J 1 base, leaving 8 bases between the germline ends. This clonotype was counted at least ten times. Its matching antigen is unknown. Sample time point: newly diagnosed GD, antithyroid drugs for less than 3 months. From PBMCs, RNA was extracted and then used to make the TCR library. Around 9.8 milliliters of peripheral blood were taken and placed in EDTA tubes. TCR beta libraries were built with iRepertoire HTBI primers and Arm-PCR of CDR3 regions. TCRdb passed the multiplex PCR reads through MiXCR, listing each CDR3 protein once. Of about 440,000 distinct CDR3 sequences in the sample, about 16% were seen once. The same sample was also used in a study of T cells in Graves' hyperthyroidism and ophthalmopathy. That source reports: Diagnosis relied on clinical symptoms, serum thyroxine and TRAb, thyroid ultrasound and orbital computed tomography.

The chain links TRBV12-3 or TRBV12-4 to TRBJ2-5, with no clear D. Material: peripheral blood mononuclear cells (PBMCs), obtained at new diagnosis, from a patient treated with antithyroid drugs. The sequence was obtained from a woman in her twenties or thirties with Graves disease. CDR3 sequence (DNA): TGTGCCAGCAGTTTACGGCGGCGCCAAGAGACCCAGTACTTC. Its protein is CASSLRRRQETQYF.